The 15 T cell receptor beta chains reported below all come from one sample, sequenced in a study of blood T cell repertoires in COVID-19. Profiled with immunoSEQ multiplex PCR; TCRdb holds only in-frame clones, not every one. In the table there are some 250,000 clones, 84% of which are singletons. Sequencing was done on a sample of peripheral blood. The source of these receptors is a man aged 45-65 years with active or convalescent COVID-19.

V usage is TRBV19 and J usage is TRBJ2-7; the D is unclear. V lost 1 base, J lost 2 bases, and 9 bases lay in between. Germline V lookup: CDR1 LNHDA, CDR2 SQIVND (reference sequence). The CDR3 runs to 14 residues. CDR3 amino acids: CASSIGNRAYEQYF. DNA for the CDR3: TGTGCCAGTAGTATAGGAAACAGAGCCTACGAGCAGTACTTC.

V and J are TRBV30 and TRBJ1-4; 8 bases fit TRBD1. The germline V gene has CDR1 GTSNPN and CDR2 SVGIG (reference sequence). The CDR3 extends over 14 amino acids. Trimming took 5 bases from V and 8 from J; bases not matched to a gene: 10. The CDR3 nucleotides read TGTGCCTGGCACTCAGGGGGCGCAGGAGAAAAACTGTTTTTT. It translates to CAWHSGGAGEKLFF. The whole variable domain, remainder taken from reference TRBV30 and TRBJ1-4, is SQTIHQWPATLVQPVGSPLSLECTVEGTSNPNLYWYRQAAGRGLQLLFYSVGIGQISSEVPQNLSASRPQDRQFILSSKKLLLSDSGFYLCAWHSGGAGEKLFFGSGTQLSVL.

The chain uses TRBV7-2 and TRBJ2-7; 10 nucleotides line up with TRBD2. This CDR3 contains 15 residues. CDR1 and CDR2 (germline): SGHTA, FQGNSA. V lost 3 bases and J lost 2; bases outside the gene matches: 4. The CDR3 nucleotides read TGTGCCAGCAGCTTTTCTAGCGGGGGCCCCTACGAGCAGTACTTC. It encodes CASSFSSGGPYEQYF.

This clone has more than one count but fewer than ten. This chain uses TRBV4-1 with TRBJ2-3, with 9 bases that match TRBD2. This CDR3 comprises 17 residues. Trimming removed 3 bases from V and 6 bases from J; junction bases left unmatched: 13. The germline V gene encodes CDR1 MGHRA and CDR2 YSYEKL. The DNA of the CDR3 is TGCGCCAGCAGCCACAGCGGGAGCGGGGGGTCATTGGATACGCAGTATTTT. Protein: CASSHSGSGGSLDTQYF.

The chain recombines TRBV7-9 with TRBJ1-2, with 9 bases aligning to TRBD1. CDR3 length: 12 residues. In germline, CDR1 is SEHNR, CDR2 FQNEAQ (reference sequence). The V gene end was trimmed by 8 bases and the J gene end by 4 bases; junction bases not matched to a gene: 2. CDR3 bases: TGTGCCAGCGGGACAGGGCTCTATGGCTACACCTTC. This codes for CASGTGLYGYTF.

The chain is built from TRBV19 and TRBJ2-5; 11 positions match TRBD2. J lost 4 bases, V lost 1 base, and 5 bases had no gene match. Germline-derived CDR1 and CDR2 are LNHDA and SQIVND (reference sequence). The CDR3 covers 16 residues. The CDR3 reads CASSIVGTSGGETQYF. The CDR3 DNA follows: TGTGCCAGTAGTATAGTGGGAACTAGCGGGGGAGAGACCCAGTACTTC.

This rearrangement joins TRBV3-1 (or the pseudogene TRBV3-2) to TRBJ2-1; tentative D call: TRBD1 (7 bases). The CDR3 covers 16 residues. Trimming pared 4 bases from V and 7 bases from J, leaving 20 bases between. Germline lookup yields CDR1 LGHDT and CDR2 YNNKEL (reference sequence). CDR3 DNA sequence: TGTGCCAGCAGCCGCCAAGGGCAGGGGGGCGTAAATGAGCAGTTCTTC. It codes for CASSRQGQGGVNEQFF.

This chain links TRBV19 with TRBJ2-2; 9 positions match TRBD2. The CDR3 is 15 amino acids. Per germline, CDR1 LNHDA and CDR2 SQIVND (reference sequence). V was clipped by 9 bases and J by 5 bases; unmatched bases: 10. The CDR3 here is CASRVSSGDTGELFF. The CDR3, as DNA: TGTGCCAGCAGGGTGTCTAGCGGGGATACCGGGGAGCTGTTTTTT.

The rearrangement joins TRBV7-9 to TRBJ1-4; 8 bases line up with TRBD1. Germline values: CDR1 SEHNR, CDR2 FQNEAQ (reference sequence). Germline trimming cut 4 bases from V and 8 bases from J; bases unmatched to any gene: 9. This CDR3 has 15 residues. The CDR3 here is CASSSGGYGGEKLFF. CDR3 bases: TGTGCCAGCAGCTCAGGGGGCTACGGGGGAGAAAAACTGTTTTTT.

The genes are TRBV9 and TRBJ2-1; D is unclear. Trimming pared 4 bases from V and 7 bases from J, leaving 12 bases between. Germline V lookup: CDR1 SGDLS, CDR2 YYNGEE. CDR3 length: 13 amino acids. CDR3 DNA sequence: TGTGCCAGCAGCCCGACTCTTGGAAATGAGCAGTTCTTC. Protein: CASSPTLGNEQFF.

V gene TRBV5-1 combines with J gene TRBJ2-5; 9 bases map to TRBD2. Germline V gene lookup returns CDR1 SGHRS and CDR2 YFSETQ. V was clipped by 0 bases and J by 5 bases; unmatched bases: 8. The CDR3 contains 16 residues. The CDR3 nucleotides read TGCGCCAGCAGCTTGGGTGGCGGGGGGGCCCGTGAGACCCAGTACTTC. The encoded protein is CASSLGGGGARETQYF.

This sequence joins TRBV19 and TRBJ1-5; 7 positions agree with TRBD1. The trim removed 5 bases at V and 2 bases at J, leaving 3 bases unmatched. Per the germline V gene, CDR1 is LNHDA and CDR2 is SQIVND (reference sequence). The CDR3 sequence is 14 residues long. The CDR3 nucleotides read TGTGCCAGTAGTTTCGGACAGGGCAATCAGCCCCAGCATTTT. It yields the protein CASSFGQGNQPQHF. The entire variable domain, with the rest obtained from reference TRBV19 and TRBJ1-5, is as follows: DGGITQSPKYLFRKEGQNVTLSCEQNLNHDAMYWYRQDPGQGLRLIYYSQIVNDFQKGDIAEGYSVSREKKESFPLTVTSAQKNPTAFYLCASSFGQGNQPQHFGDGTRLSIL.

This chain links TRBV30 with TRBJ1-4; TRBD1 might be the D (5 bases). The CDR3 consists of 15 residues. Trimming took off 0 bases at V and 8 bases at J, with 16 bases between the two ends. The V gene's germline CDR1 is GTSNPN and CDR2 SVGIG (reference sequence). DNA of the CDR3: TGTGCCTGGAGTGTCAACTTCGGACAAGGGGAAAAACTGTTTTTT. Translation: CAWSVNFGQGEKLFF.

The chain is built from TRBV6-2 or TRBV6-3 and TRBJ1-5, with D hard to call. The CDR3 consists of 15 residues. Germline V lookup: CDR1 MNHEY, CDR2 SVGEGT. V was pared by 2 bases and J by 0 bases, with 8 bases between. CDR3 nucleotides: TGTGCCAGCAGTTACATGAGTAATAGCAATCAGCCCCAGCATTTT. It yields the protein CASSYMSNSNQPQHF.

The genes are TRBV10-3 and TRBJ2-3, with TRBD2 as a possible D gene (6 bases). CDR3 size: 18 residues. Germline V gene sequence: CDR1 ENHRY, CDR2 SYGVKD. V was clipped by 3 bases and J by 0 bases, with 19 bases between them. CDR3 nucleotide sequence: TGTGCCATCAGTGACACCTTCTCTCGCGGGACCAGCACAGATACGCAGTATTTT. This gives the protein CAISDTFSRGTSTDTQYF.